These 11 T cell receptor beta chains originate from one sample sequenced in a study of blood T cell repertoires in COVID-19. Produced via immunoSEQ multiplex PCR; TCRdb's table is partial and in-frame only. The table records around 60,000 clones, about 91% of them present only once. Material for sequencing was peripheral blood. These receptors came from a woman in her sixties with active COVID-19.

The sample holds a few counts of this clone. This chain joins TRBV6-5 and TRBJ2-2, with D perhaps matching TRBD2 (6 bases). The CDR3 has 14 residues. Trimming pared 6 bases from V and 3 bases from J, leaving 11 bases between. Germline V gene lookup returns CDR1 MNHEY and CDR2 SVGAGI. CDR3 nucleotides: TGTGCCAGCAGATCCTGGGGGGACACCGGGGAGCTGTTTTTT. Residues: CASRSWGDTGELFF.

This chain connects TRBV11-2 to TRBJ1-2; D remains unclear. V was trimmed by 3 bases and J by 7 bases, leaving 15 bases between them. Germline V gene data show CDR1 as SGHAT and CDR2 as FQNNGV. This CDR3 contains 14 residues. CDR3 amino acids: CASSFSLSPLGYTF. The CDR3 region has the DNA TGTGCCAGCAGCTTTAGTCTGTCGCCCCTTGGCTACACCTTC.

The CDR3 coding sequence is TGTGCCAGCAGCTTGGTAGGGGCCCACATCTCATACGAGCAGTACTTC. Its protein is CASSLVGAHISYEQYF. The rearrangement links TRBV5-6 to TRBJ2-7, with D tentatively TRBD1 (5 bases). Germline V CDR1 and CDR2: SGHDT, YYEEEE. V was shortened by 0 bases and J by 4 bases, with 17 bases between the two germline ends. The CDR3 is made up of 16 amino acids.

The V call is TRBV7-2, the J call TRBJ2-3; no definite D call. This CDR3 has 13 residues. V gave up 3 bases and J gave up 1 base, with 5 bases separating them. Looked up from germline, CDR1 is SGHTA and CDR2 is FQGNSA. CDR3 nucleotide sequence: TGTGCCAGCAGCTTCTCCCGCACAGATACGCAGTATTTT. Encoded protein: CASSFSRTDTQYF.

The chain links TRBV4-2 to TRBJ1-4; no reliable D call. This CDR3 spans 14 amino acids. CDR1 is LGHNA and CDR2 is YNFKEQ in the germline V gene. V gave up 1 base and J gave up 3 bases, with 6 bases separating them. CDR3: CASSQVAANEKLFF. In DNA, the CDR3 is TGTGCCAGCAGCCAAGTAGCGGCTAATGAAAAACTGTTTTTT.

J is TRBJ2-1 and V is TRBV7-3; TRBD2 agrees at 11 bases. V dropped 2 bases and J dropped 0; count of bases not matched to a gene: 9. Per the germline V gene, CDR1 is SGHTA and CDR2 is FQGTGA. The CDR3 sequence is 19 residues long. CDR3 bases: TGTGCCAGCAGCTTAGGGTCTAGCGGGGGGCTGAGCTCCTACAATGAGCAGTTCTTC. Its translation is CASSLGSSGGLSSYNEQFF.

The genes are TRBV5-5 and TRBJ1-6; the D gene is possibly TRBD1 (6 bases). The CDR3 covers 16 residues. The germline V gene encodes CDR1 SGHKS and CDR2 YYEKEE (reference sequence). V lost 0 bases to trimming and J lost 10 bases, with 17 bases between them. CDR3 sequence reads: CASSLAGGAVGSPLHF. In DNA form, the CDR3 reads TGTGCCAGCAGCTTGGCCGGGGGGGCCGTTGGATCACCCCTCCACTTT.

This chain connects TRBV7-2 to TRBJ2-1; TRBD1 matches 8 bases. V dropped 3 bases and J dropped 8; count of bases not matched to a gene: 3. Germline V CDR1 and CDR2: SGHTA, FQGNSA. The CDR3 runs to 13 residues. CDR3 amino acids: CASSLDREDEQFF. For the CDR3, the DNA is TGTGCCAGCAGCTTGGACAGGGAGGATGAGCAGTTCTTC.

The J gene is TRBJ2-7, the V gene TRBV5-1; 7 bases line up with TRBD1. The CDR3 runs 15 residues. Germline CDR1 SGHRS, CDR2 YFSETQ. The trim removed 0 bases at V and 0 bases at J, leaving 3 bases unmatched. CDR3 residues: CASSLGQGFSYEQYF. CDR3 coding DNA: TGCGCCAGCAGCTTGGGACAGGGATTCTCCTACGAGCAGTACTTC.

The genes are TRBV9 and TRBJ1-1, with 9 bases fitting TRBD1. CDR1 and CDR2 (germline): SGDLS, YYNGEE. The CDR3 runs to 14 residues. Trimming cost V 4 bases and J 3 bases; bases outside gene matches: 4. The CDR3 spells CASSPTGGYTEAFF. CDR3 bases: TGTGCCAGCAGCCCGACAGGGGGTTACACTGAAGCTTTCTTT. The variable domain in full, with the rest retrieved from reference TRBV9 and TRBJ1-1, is DSGVTQTPKHLITATGQRVTLRCSPRSGDLSVYWYQQSLDQGLQFLIQYYNGEERAKGNILERFSAQQFPDLHSELNLSSLELGDSALYFCASSPTGGYTEAFFGQGTRLTVV.

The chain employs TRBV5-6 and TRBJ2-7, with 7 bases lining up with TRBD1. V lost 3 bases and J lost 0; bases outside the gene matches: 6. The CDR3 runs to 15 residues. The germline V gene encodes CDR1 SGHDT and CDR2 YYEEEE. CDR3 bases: TGTGCCAGCAGCTCCCGGGACAGAAGCTCCTACGAGCAGTACTTC. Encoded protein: CASSSRDRSSYEQYF.